The present T cell receptor (beta chain) was sequenced within a study of blood T cells in healthy people across ages. CDR1 and CDR2 from the germline V gene are SNHLY and FYNNEI. The CDR3 has 12 residues. Trimming pared 6 bases from V and 8 bases from J, leaving 11 bases between. Sample-barcoded 5' priming and a J-beta primer mix drove a second PCR of roughly 6 to 12 cycles. TCRdb called the 5' RACE reads again in MiXCR, with one record for every CDR3 protein. The sample carries some 790,000 distinct CDR3 sequences, less than 35% recorded once. This clonotype was seen at least ten times. Sequenced: blood. The source of this sequence is an elderly woman in good health. The V gene is TRBV2, the J gene TRBJ2-1; tentative D call: TRBD1 (5 bases). CDR3 sequence: CASSVQAYEQFF. CDR3 bases: TGTGCCAGCAGCGTACAGGCGTATGAGCAGTTCTTC.